These 9 T cell receptor beta chains were sequenced from one sample in a study of regulatory T cells in long-lasting Graves disease. Noted time point: newly diagnosed GD, antithyroid drugs for less than 3 months. The TCR library was made from RNA that had been extracted from PBMCs in TRIzol. Investigators prepared the TCR beta libraries by applying iRepertoire HTBI primers and Arm-PCR of CDR3 regions. A single record per CDR3 protein comes from TCRdb applying MiXCR to the multiplex PCR reads. This table holds roughly 530,000 distinct CDR3 sequences, around 16% found once. The same sample was also studied in work on T cells in Graves' hyperthyroidism and ophthalmopathy.

This material consisted of peripheral blood mononuclear cells (PBMCs), taken at new diagnosis, from a patient treated with antithyroid drugs. Every receptor here comes from a woman in her forties or fifties with Graves disease.

This clonotype was detected many times. CDR3 amino acids: CASSLDRASGAEQFF. The CDR3 DNA is TGCGCCAGCAGCTTGGACAGGGCTTCTGGGGCTGAGCAGTTCTTC. The chain couples TRBV5-1 to TRBJ2-1, with TRBD1 as a possible D gene (6 bases). The CDR3 is 15 amino acids. The V end was cut by 0 bases, the J end by 9 bases, with 16 bases between. Germline V gives CDR1 SGHRS, CDR2 YFSETQ.

In its sample, this clonotype was seen a few times. The CDR3 nucleotides are TGTGCCAGCACCCCGGATGGTAGCGGGGGGGCCTATGAGCAGTTCTTC. Translating it yields CASTPDGSGGAYEQFF. The rearrangement uses TRBV28 and TRBJ2-1, with 11 positions matching TRBD2. V shed 7 bases and J 8 bases; nucleotides not matched to a gene: 13. Germline-derived CDR1 and CDR2 are MDHEN and SYDVKM. This CDR3 has 16 amino acids.

This clonotype appeared many times. The chain uses TRBV6-1 and TRBJ1-1; no definite D call. The CDR3 is 15 residues long. Germline-derived CDR1 and CDR2 are MNHNS and SASEGT. V was cut by 1 base and J by 5 bases, with 14 bases left in between. CDR3 bases: TGTGCCAGCAGTGAAGGGGGTTATAGGGAGACTGAAGCTTTCTTT. Translated, it gives CASSEGGYRETEAFF.

There are many counts of this clonotype. The chain uses TRBV11-2 and TRBJ2-1, with unresolved D. The V gene's germline CDR1 is SGHAT and CDR2 FQNNGV. Trimming removed 5 bases from V and 5 bases from J, with 19 bases in between. The CDR3 runs 16 residues. The CDR3 is CASSARFPVANNEQFF. CDR3 bases: TGTGCCAGCAGCGCCCGGTTCCCAGTTGCTAACAATGAGCAGTTCTTC.

The genes are TRBV19 and TRBJ2-2; D is ambiguous. V was cut by 0 bases and J by 16 bases, with 15 bases left in between. Germline lookup yields CDR1 LNHDA and CDR2 SQIVND (reference sequence). The CDR3 has 13 residues. CDR3 bases: TGTGCCAGTAGTATAGATCGGCGGTATCCTTCGTTTTTT. It yields the protein CASSIDRRYPSFF.

V and J are TRBV27 and TRBJ1-5, with D perhaps matching TRBD1 (5 bases). This CDR3 contains 17 residues. Germline lookup yields CDR1 MNHEY and CDR2 SMNVEV (reference sequence). Trimming removed 2 bases at V and 0 bases at J, with 14 bases between. Here the CDR3 DNA reads TGTGCCAGCAGTTTAGTAGGCGAGGGGTTTAGCAATCAGCCCCAGCATTTT. The encoded protein is CASSLVGEGFSNQPQHF.

In its sample, this clonotype was seen many times. The chain employs TRBV7-2 and TRBJ2-7; 7 bases align to TRBD2. Germline CDR1 SGHTA, CDR2 FQGNSA. The CDR3 is 14 residues long. After removal of 7 bases from V and 6 bases from J, the junction contained 12 bases not matched to a gene. This CDR3 reads CASTERLAISEQYF. The CDR3 DNA reads as TGTGCCAGCACCGAGAGACTAGCCATAAGCGAGCAGTACTTC.

This clonotype was counted ten times or more. This chain uses TRBV11-2 with TRBJ2-2; TRBD2 matches at 8 bases. CDR1 SGHAT and CDR2 FQNNGV come from the germline V gene. The CDR3 is 16 residues long. V dropped 4 bases and J dropped 5; count of bases not matched to a gene: 9. The CDR3 spells CASSSIRGGKTGELFF. In DNA, the CDR3 is TGTGCCAGCAGCTCGATCCGGGGGGGGAAGACCGGGGAGCTGTTTTTT.

This clonotype was seen at least ten times. The V gene is TRBV3-1, the J gene TRBJ1-2; D possibly corresponds to TRBD1 (5 bases). The ends were cut back, 2 bases at V and 4 bases at J, with 11 bases in the middle. The CDR3 runs to 14 residues. CDR1 is LGHDT and CDR2 is YNNKEL in the germline V gene (reference sequence). The DNA of the CDR3 is TGTGCCAGCAGCCAACCAGGGTGGATCTATGGCTACACCTTC. Its protein product is CASSQPGWIYGYTF.